What follows is one TCR beta chain and its context. Antigen: not known. Germline V gives CDR1 SGHNT, CDR2 YYREEE (reference sequence). Trimming left V 4 bases short and J 1 base short, with 15 bases between. This CDR3 has 15 amino acids. The data were produced by immunoSEQ multiplex PCR, yet TCRdb's version contains in-frame clones alone and is incomplete. The sample holds tens of thousands of clones; 84% are singletons and the top ten take around 0.8%. This entry is derived from a study of OX40 agonist ivuxolimab in advanced cancers. Study findings and constraints: Within 6 weeks, CD4+ and CD8+ blood T cells expanded clonally at 0.1 to 3.0 mg/kg.

The sequence came from an adult with an advanced solid tumor such as melanoma, head and neck, liver or kidney cancer. The sample was CD4+ or CD8+ T cells sorted from blood, taken in a trial of the OX40 agonist ivuxolimab. J is TRBJ2-7 and V is TRBV5-4; perhaps TRBD2 as D (6 bases). CDR3 in amino acids: CASSPAGGRSYEQYF. DNA of the CDR3: TGTGCCAGCAGCCCGGCCGGGGGTAGATCCTACGAGCAGTACTTC.